This record covers a single T cell receptor (beta chain). The table came from immunoSEQ multiplex PCR; TCRdb's copy has only in-frame clones and leaves some out. The data show over a million clones, approximately 80% seen once. The data were taken from a study of shared clonotypes between healthy human individuals. This CDR3 is built from 14 residues. Per the germline V gene, CDR1 is SGHNT and CDR2 is YYREEE (reference sequence). After removal of 5 bases from V and 8 bases from J, the junction contained 7 bases not matched to a gene. This receptor was taken from a man aged 18-30 years in good health. Some clones in this sample may be carry-over from other donors' samples. Source material: memory CD4+ T cells from PBMCs. Indicated subset: CD45RA-negative fraction. The V call is TRBV5-4, the J call TRBJ1-4; TRBD1 matches 9 bases. The CDR3 DNA sequence: TGTGCCAGCAGTGAACAGGGGGCTAGGGAAAAACTGTTTTTT. It is translated as CASSEQGAREKLFF.